One sample yielded the 30 T cell receptor beta chains listed below, sequenced in a study of PD-1 blockade in classical Hodgkin lymphoma (dated by TCRdb to the early 2020s). Reading the label with the study, this specimen's time point is: cycle 1 day 1 (C1D1), immediately before nivolumab initiation. All trial patients had relapsed after autologous stem cell transplantation, with cohorts A, B and C differing in prior brentuximab vedotin exposure. Using a Miltenyi CD4+ T cell isolation kit, CD4+ T cells were purified from thawed PBMCs through magnetic negative selection. To prepare the library, the immunoSEQ multiplex PCR assay was applied. Imported from immuneACCESS, the table was reduced by TCRdb to in-frame sequences with V and J called. These copies leave out some clones; in studies compared against another copy, an unresolved V gene accounts for under half, and the cause of the remainder is not known. For this sample there are 6,000 to 7,000 clones; 80% appear just once. Roughly 2.7% of the sample is taken by the ten largest.

The sequencing here drew on CD4+ T cells from blood, taken at baseline. Source of these receptors: a human donor with classical Hodgkin lymphoma.

This rearrangement joins TRBV7-9 to TRBJ2-4; D may be TRBD2 (6 bases). There are 17 residues in the CDR3. The germline V and J ends were trimmed by 1 base and 2 bases, with 15 bases remaining between them. CDR1 SEHNR and CDR2 FQNEAQ come from the germline V gene (reference sequence). CDR3 in amino acids: CASSLGSSGGTKNIQYF. DNA for the CDR3: TGTGCCAGCAGCTTAGGCTCTTCTGGGGGGACCAAAAACATTCAGTACTTC.

The V gene is TRBV7-2, the J gene TRBJ2-7; D is uncertain. This CDR3 has 18 amino acids. The V end was cut by 2 bases, the J end by 0 bases, with 20 bases between. CDR1 SGHTA and CDR2 FQGNSA come from the germline V gene. This CDR3 reads CASSLSRGLGPSSYEQYF. The CDR3, as DNA: TGTGCCAGCAGCTTAAGCCGCGGCCTGGGTCCCTCCTCCTACGAGCAGTACTTC.

The CDR3 loop is CASSYSSVGNTIYF. Written as DNA, the CDR3 is TGTGCCAGCAGTTACTCGTCGGTTGGGAACACCATATATTTT. The chain employs TRBV6-5 and TRBJ1-3, with D hard to call. The germline V gene encodes CDR1 MNHEY and CDR2 SVGAGI. This CDR3 is built from 14 residues. V lost 0 bases to trimming and J lost 7 bases, with 10 bases between them.

The rearrangement links TRBV7-2 to TRBJ2-3, with D perhaps TRBD1 (6 bases). Per the germline V gene, CDR1 is SGHTA and CDR2 is FQGNSA. Trimming stripped 1 base from V and 3 bases from J, with 14 bases between. The CDR3 contains 16 residues. The CDR3, as DNA: TGTGCCAGCAGCTTAGGACACTCCAGGGGAACAGATACGCAGTATTTT. Its translation: CASSLGHSRGTDTQYF.

This clone came up once. The chain recombines TRBV2 with TRBJ2-7, with D perhaps given as TRBD1 or TRBD2 (5 bases each). Germline V gene data show CDR1 as SNHLY and CDR2 as FYNNEI. Trimming cost V 4 bases and J 3 bases, with 13 bases left between them. The CDR3 is 14 amino acids. The CDR3 DNA follows: TGTGCCAGCAGTGTCGGGGCGCCGATCTACGAGCAGTACTTC. It translates to CASSVGAPIYEQYF. Full variable domain (remainder filled in from reference TRBV2 and TRBJ2-7): EPEVTQTPSHQVTQMGQEVILRCVPISNHLYFYWYRQILGQKVEFLVSFYNNEISEKSEIFDDQFSVERPDGSNFTLKIRSTKLEDSAMYFCASSVGAPIYEQYFGPGTRLTVT.

The chain employs TRBV29-1 and TRBJ2-1; 9 positions match TRBD2. V dropped 4 bases and J dropped 13; count of bases not matched to a gene: 17. Looked up from germline, CDR1 is SQVTM and CDR2 is ANQGSEA. There are 15 residues in the CDR3. CDR3 amino acids: CSVVWRTGGRETQFF. The CDR3 DNA follows: TGCAGCGTTGTGTGGAGGACTGGCGGGAGGGAAACCCAGTTCTTC.

This clone was found once. V gene TRBV11-2 combines with J gene TRBJ2-1; TRBD2 agrees at 10 bases. Germline-derived CDR1 and CDR2 are SGHAT and FQNNGV. Losses at the gene ends were 6 bases for V and 1 base for J; bases not matched to a gene: 6. This CDR3 has 16 residues. The CDR3 nucleotides are TGTGCCAGCAGACCTAGCGGGAGAAGATCCTACAATGAGCAGTTCTTC. It is translated as CASRPSGRRSYNEQFF.

This sequence joins TRBV5-4 and TRBJ2-3; D uncertain. This CDR3 region has 12 residues. The germline V and J ends were trimmed by 0 bases and 2 bases, with 1 base remaining between them. Germline V gene data show CDR1 as SGHNT and CDR2 as YYREEE (reference sequence). CDR3: CASSLDTDTQYF. In DNA, the CDR3 is TGTGCCAGCAGCTTGGACACAGATACGCAGTATTTT.

The chain recombines TRBV25-1 with TRBJ1-5; D gene unclear. V was cut by 1 base and J by 12 bases, with 13 bases left in between. This CDR3 comprises 13 residues. Germline V lookup: CDR1 MGHDK, CDR2 SYGVNS. The CDR3: CASSELGGGGQHF. The CDR3 bases are TGTGCCAGCAGTGAATTGGGTGGAGGAGGCCAGCATTTT.

The gene calls are TRBV14 and TRBJ2-2; D might be TRBD1 or TRBD2, each matching 5 bases. CDR1 and CDR2 from the germline V gene are SGHDN and FVKESK. CDR3 size: 13 residues. V was shortened by 4 bases and J by 13 bases, with 16 bases between the two germline ends. CDR3 DNA: TGTGCCAGCAGCCTCCGTTTTGAGGGGTGGCTGTTTTTT. As protein: CASSLRFEGWLFF.

V gene TRBV5-1 combines with J gene TRBJ2-1; 9 bases align to TRBD1. CDR3 size: 16 residues. With 4 bases clipped from V and 3 bases from J, the junction kept 8 bases outside the gene matches. CDR1 is SGHRS, CDR2 YFSETQ, per germline. The CDR3 region is CASSLGTGQVYNEQFF. The CDR3 DNA is TGCGCCAGCAGCCTGGGGACAGGGCAAGTCTACAATGAGCAGTTCTTC.

The genes are TRBV2 and TRBJ1-6; 9 positions agree with TRBD1. The CDR3 runs 14 residues. J lost 10 bases, V lost 4 bases, and 5 bases had no gene match. Germline V lookup: CDR1 SNHLY, CDR2 FYNNEI. This chain's CDR3 is CASSGGQGTSPLHF. Written as DNA, the CDR3 is TGTGCCAGCAGTGGGGGACAGGGTACATCACCCCTCCACTTT. Drawing the rest from reference TRBV2 and TRBJ1-6, the complete variable domain is EPEVTQTPSHQVTQMGQEVILRCVPISNHLYFYWYRQILGQKVEFLVSFYNNEISEKSEIFDDQFSVERPDGSNFTLKIRSTKLEDSAMYFCASSGGQGTSPLHFGNGTRLTVT.

This chain uses TRBV4-2 with TRBJ2-3; the match to TRBD2 covers 10 bases. CDR3 size: 18 residues. The ends lost 1 base at V and 5 bases at J; junction bases unmatched: 12. Germline V gives CDR1 LGHNA, CDR2 YNFKEQ. The CDR3 coding sequence is TGTGCCAGCAGCCAAGTTTCTCTACTAGCGGGAATGGGAGATACGCAGTATTTT. The encoded protein is CASSQVSLLAGMGDTQYF.

There are a few counts of this clone. The genes are TRBV10-3 and TRBJ2-4; D might be TRBD1 or TRBD2, each matching 5 bases. V gave up 10 bases and J gave up 2 bases, with 12 bases separating them. Germline CDR1 is ENHRY and CDR2 is SYGVKD. The CDR3 is made up of 13 amino acids. The CDR3 is CATWDGPKNIQYF. In DNA form, the CDR3 reads TGTGCCACCTGGGACGGACCCAAAAACATTCAGTACTTC.

This rearrangement joins TRBV6-5 to TRBJ2-2; weak D call: TRBD1 (5 bases). This CDR3 is 13 amino acids long. Germline values: CDR1 MNHEY, CDR2 SVGAGI. Trimming took off 5 bases at V and 6 bases at J, with 10 bases between the two ends. Written as DNA, the CDR3 is TGTGCCAGCAGTCGGAAAGGGGCCGGGGAGCTGTTTTTT. Translating gives CASSRKGAGELFF.

This chain joins TRBV4-1 and TRBJ2-5, with 10 nucleotides matching TRBD2. Trimming cost V 3 bases and J 1 base; bases outside gene matches: 5. Germline V gives CDR1 MGHRA, CDR2 YSYEKL. The length of the CDR3 is 16 residues. In nucleotides, the CDR3 is TGCGCCAGCAGCCAGCAGCGGGAGGGCGTCCAAGAGACCCAGTACTTC. It yields the protein CASSQQREGVQETQYF.

The V call is TRBV18, the J call TRBJ2-4; no reliable D call. CDR1 and CDR2 from the germline V gene are KGHSH and LQKENI. Trimming removed 1 base from V and 3 bases from J, with 13 bases in between. The CDR3 loop spans 16 amino acids. CDR3 region: CASSPLVSDHKNIQYF. The CDR3, as DNA: TGTGCCAGCTCACCACTGGTTTCGGACCACAAAAACATTCAGTACTTC.

This chain uses TRBV7-6 with TRBJ1-3; D is ambiguous. CDR3 length equals 12 residues. Trimming took 4 bases from V and 4 from J, leaving 5 bases between them. Germline-derived CDR1 and CDR2 are SGHVS and FNYEAQ. The CDR3 DNA reads as TGTGCCAGCAGCTCGCAGGGAAACACCATATATTTT. This sequence encodes CASSSQGNTIYF. The full variable domain, in which reference TRBV7-6 and TRBJ1-3 provide the parts outside the CDR3, is GAGVSQSPRYKVTKRGQDVALRCDPISGHVSLYWYRQALGQGPEFLTYFNYEAQQDKSGLPNDRFSAERPEGSISTLTIQRTEQRDSAMYRCASSSQGNTIYFGEGSWLTVV.

The chain couples TRBV18 to TRBJ2-7; D tentatively reads TRBD1 or TRBD2 (5 bases each). The CDR3 has 14 amino acids. Trimming took 2 bases from V and 3 from J, leaving 11 bases between them. Germline lookup yields CDR1 KGHSH and CDR2 LQKENI. The CDR3: CASSPGRQNYEQYF. As DNA, the CDR3 is TGTGCCAGCTCACCAGGGAGACAGAACTACGAGCAGTACTTC.

The chain joins TRBV6-5 to TRBJ2-7, with D possibly being TRBD1 (6 bases). V was shortened by 2 bases and J by 6 bases, with 17 bases between the two germline ends. Germline loops: CDR1 MNHEY, CDR2 SVGAGI. This CDR3 is built from 15 residues. The CDR3 spells CASSYRTVSLSEQYF. The CDR3 DNA is TGTGCCAGCAGTTACCGGACAGTTTCTCTCTCCGAGCAGTACTTC.

J is TRBJ2-1 and V is TRBV30; D uncertain. The CDR3 is 14 amino acids. CDR1 is GTSNPN and CDR2 is SVGIG in the germline V gene (reference sequence). V gave up 0 bases and J gave up 4 bases, with 10 bases separating them. The CDR3 here is CAWSVLRKYNEQFF. The DNA for the CDR3 is TGTGCCTGGAGTGTACTACGAAAGTACAATGAGCAGTTCTTC.

A single count supports this clone. The V call is TRBV28, the J call TRBJ2-7; D unclear. Deletions cut 2 bases from V and 0 bases from J, with 8 bases between. CDR3 length: 14 residues. The germline CDR1 and CDR2 sequences are MDHEN and SYDVKM. CDR3 residues: CASSLRQASYEQYF. Here the CDR3 DNA reads TGTGCCAGCAGTTTACGGCAAGCCTCCTACGAGCAGTACTTC.

This clone has just a few counts. The chain joins TRBV11-2 to TRBJ1-1, with D tentatively TRBD1 (5 bases). The CDR3 consists of 11 residues. The germline V gene has CDR1 SGHAT and CDR2 FQNNGV. V lost 3 bases, J lost 8 bases, and 7 bases lay in between. The CDR3: CASSFTGEAFF. Written as DNA, the CDR3 is TGTGCCAGCAGCTTCACAGGAGAAGCTTTCTTT. The full variable domain, its missing parts supplied by reference TRBV11-2 and TRBJ1-1, is EAGVAQSPRYKIIEKRQSVAFWCNPISGHATLYWYQQILGQGPKLLIQFQNNGVVDDSQLPKDRFSAERLKGVDSTLKIQPAKLEDSAVYLCASSFTGEAFFGQGTRLTVV.

In its sample, this clone was seen a few times. The rearrangement links TRBV7-9 to TRBJ1-5; D ambiguous. The ends were cut back, 5 bases at V and 7 bases at J, with 9 bases in the middle. This CDR3 has 12 residues. The V gene's germline CDR1 is SEHNR and CDR2 FQNEAQ (reference sequence). The CDR3 nucleotides are TGTGCCAGCAGCCGGGAGGGACAGCCCCAGCATTTT. It encodes CASSREGQPQHF.

This chain joins TRBV19 and TRBJ2-7; D assignment may be TRBD1 or TRBD2 (5 bases each). Trimming pared 5 bases from V and 1 base from J, leaving 15 bases between. The CDR3 loop spans 15 amino acids. Germline values: CDR1 LNHDA, CDR2 SQIVND (reference sequence). CDR3 sequence (DNA): TGTGCCAGTAGTTACACGGGACCAGGGTCCTACGAGCAGTACTTC. It yields the protein CASSYTGPGSYEQYF.

This clone has only a few counts. The rearrangement links TRBV5-5 to TRBJ1-2; D uncertain. V dropped 6 bases and J dropped 5 bases, with 23 bases sitting between them. Germline CDR1 and CDR2: SGHKS and YYEKEE (reference sequence). The CDR3 totals 16 residues. The CDR3 nucleotides are TGTGCCAGCAACCCGCTAGGGCAGGAGACACGTTATGGCTACACCTTC. Its translation: CASNPLGQETRYGYTF.

The chain employs TRBV18 and TRBJ2-3; TRBD2 matches 13 bases. V lost 3 bases, J lost 3 bases, and 0 bases stayed unmatched. The germline V gene encodes CDR1 KGHSH and CDR2 LQKENI. The CDR3 totals 15 residues. The CDR3 DNA follows: TGTGCCAGCTCACCGGGACTAGCGGGAACAGATACGCAGTATTTT. Its protein is CASSPGLAGTDTQYF. The entire variable domain, with the rest obtained from reference TRBV18 and TRBJ2-3, is as follows: NAGVMQNPRHLVRRRGQEARLRCSPMKGHSHVYWYRQLPEEGLKFMVYLQKENIIDESGMPKERFSAEFPKEGPSILRIQQVVRGDSAAYFCASSPGLAGTDTQYFGPGTRLTVL.

The chain joins TRBV6-6 to TRBJ1-5; no reliable D call. The V and J ends lost 7 bases and 8 bases respectively, with 12 bases between them. The CDR3 is 12 residues long. Germline lookup yields CDR1 MNHNY and CDR2 SVGAGI (reference sequence). CDR3 DNA sequence: TGTGCCAGCACCAACCCAACCGAGCCCCAGCATTTT. The encoded protein is CASTNPTEPQHF.

The V gene is TRBV5-5, the J gene TRBJ2-6; tentatively, D is TRBD1 (7 bases). With 5 bases removed from V and 4 bases from J, the gap between germline ends came to 16 bases. CDR1 and CDR2 from the germline V gene are SGHKS and YYEKEE (reference sequence). This CDR3 region has 16 residues. The chain's CDR3 is CASRSGGGSGANVLTF. The CDR3 nucleotides read TGTGCCAGCAGGAGCGGAGGGGGCTCCGGGGCCAACGTCCTGACTTTC. Full variable domain (missing parts from reference TRBV5-5 and TRBJ2-6): DAGVTQSPTHLIKTRGQQVTLRCSPISGHKSVSWYQQVLGQGPQFIFQYYEKEERGRGNFPDRFSARQFPNYSSELNVNALLLGDSALYLCASRSGGGSGANVLTFGAGSRLTVL.

The gene calls are TRBV2 and TRBJ1-1; the D gene is possibly TRBD1 (5 bases). The CDR3 has 9 residues. Trimming shortened V by 8 bases and J by 11 bases, and 9 bases separated the two germline ends. CDR1 is SNHLY and CDR2 is FYNNEI in the germline V gene. This CDR3 is CASGGIAFF. CDR3 DNA sequence: TGTGCCAGCGGGGGGATCGCTTTCTTT. Combining the CDR3 with reference TRBV2 and TRBJ1-1 gives the whole variable domain EPEVTQTPSHQVTQMGQEVILRCVPISNHLYFYWYRQILGQKVEFLVSFYNNEISEKSEIFDDQFSVERPDGSNFTLKIRSTKLEDSAMYFCASGGIAFFGQGTRLTVV.